Below are 17 T cell receptor beta chains sequenced from a single sample in a study of early T cells in non-severe SARS-CoV-2 infection. TCRdb reprocessed the 5' RACE reads with MiXCR, giving one entry per CDR3 protein. The table includes some 25,000 distinct CDR3 sequences, about 4.5% detected once. The sequenced sample was whole blood. These receptors were taken from an adult who was a healthcare worker with PCR-confirmed SARS-CoV-2 infection or an uninfected control (not recorded which).

This clonotype was found many times. The rearrangement uses TRBV19 and TRBJ2-7; D is possibly TRBD1 (5 bases). The V gene lost 5 bases and the J gene lost 0 bases, with 8 bases spanning the gap. The germline gives CDR1 LNHDA, CDR2 SQIVND (reference sequence). This CDR3 spans 13 amino acids. The CDR3 region is CASSLGPSYEQYF. CDR3 nucleotide sequence: TGTGCCAGTAGTTTGGGGCCCTCCTACGAGCAGTACTTC.

V usage is TRBV18 and J usage is TRBJ2-3, with D perhaps matching TRBD2 (5 bases). Germline-derived CDR1 and CDR2 are KGHSH and LQKENI. V lost 1 base and J 6 bases, leaving 20 bases between the germline ends. This CDR3 spans 17 amino acids. The chain's CDR3 is CASSPRAKPGYVDTQYF. CDR3 DNA: TGTGCCAGCTCACCACGTGCAAAGCCGGGATACGTTGATACGCAGTATTTT. The full variable domain, completed using reference TRBV18 and TRBJ2-3, is NAGVMQNPRHLVRRRGQEARLRCSPMKGHSHVYWYRQLPEEGLKFMVYLQKENIIDESGMPKERFSAEFPKEGPSILRIQQVVRGDSAAYFCASSPRAKPGYVDTQYFGPGTRLTVL.

This clonotype was detected ten times or more. This chain links TRBV7-8 with TRBJ2-3; no reliable D call. The CDR3 consists of 11 residues. Trimming took 5 bases from V and 2 from J, leaving 2 bases between them. Germline CDR1 and CDR2: SGHVS and FQNEAQ. CDR3 nucleotides: TGTGCCAGCAGCCCCACAGATACGCAGTATTTT. Translation gives CASSPTDTQYF. Drawing the rest from reference TRBV7-8 and TRBJ2-3, the complete variable domain is GAGVSQSPRYKVAKRGQDVALRCDPISGHVSLFWYQQALGQGPEFLTYFQNEAQLDKSGLPSDRFFAERPEGSVSTLKIQRTQQEDSAVYLCASSPTDTQYFGPGTRLTVL.

This clonotype was recorded many times. V and J are TRBV4-3 and TRBJ1-5, with D maybe TRBD1 (5 bases). Deletions cut 0 bases from V and 4 bases from J, with 10 bases between. This CDR3 has 15 residues. Germline values: CDR1 LGHNA, CDR2 YSLEER. The CDR3 protein is CASSQDGANNQPQHF. CDR3 bases: TGCGCCAGCAGCCAAGACGGGGCGAATAATCAGCCCCAGCATTTT.

This clonotype showed up just a few times. The chain employs TRBV12-3 or TRBV12-4 and TRBJ1-4; 8 bases agree with TRBD1. J was trimmed by 6 bases and V by 6 bases; bases with no gene match: 12. The CDR3 consists of 16 residues. CDR3 DNA: TGTGCCAGCAGCCTTCAGGCAGGGGGCACATATGAAAAACTGTTTTTT. Translation: CASSLQAGGTYEKLFF.

In its sample, this clonotype was seen many times. This sequence joins TRBV7-9 and TRBJ1-6, with TRBD1 matching 8 bases. The length of the CDR3 is 16 residues. Germline CDR1 and CDR2: SEHNR and FQNEAQ (reference sequence). With 5 bases clipped from V and 10 bases from J, the junction kept 13 bases outside the gene matches. CDR3 sequence reads: CASSQQGGLSTSPLHF. The DNA of the CDR3 is TGTGCCAGCAGCCAACAGGGGGGACTAAGCACCTCACCCCTCCACTTT.

In its sample, this clonotype was seen many times. This sequence joins TRBV5-1 and TRBJ1-2; D remains ambiguous. Deletions cut 1 base from V and 6 bases from J, with 13 bases between. The CDR3 covers 14 residues. The germline V gene has CDR1 SGHRS and CDR2 YFSETQ. CDR3 coding DNA: TGCGCCAGCAGCTTGATCGAGGGAGATGATGGCTACACCTTC. It specifies CASSLIEGDDGYTF.

This clonotype has at least ten counts. The chain is built from TRBV27 and TRBJ2-7, with 7 bases that match TRBD2. CDR3 length: 14 amino acids. Germline CDR1 MNHEY, CDR2 SMNVEV (reference sequence). V gave up 3 bases and J gave up 5 bases; unmatched junction bases: 7. The CDR3: CASSLGGSRHEQYF. The CDR3 coding sequence is TGTGCCAGCAGTTTGGGCGGGAGCCGCCACGAGCAGTACTTC.

In its sample, this clonotype was seen a few times. The V call is TRBV5-6, the J call TRBJ2-5; D remains ambiguous. The CDR3 sequence is 14 residues long. Per germline, CDR1 SGHDT and CDR2 YYEEEE. V was clipped by 4 bases and J by 7 bases, with 17 bases between them. CDR3 region: CASSLVIPEGTQYF. As DNA, the CDR3 is TGTGCCAGCAGCCTCGTTATCCCCGAAGGGACCCAGTACTTC.

This clonotype was counted at least ten times. The chain recombines TRBV12-3 or TRBV12-4 with TRBJ2-5; 8 nucleotides line up with TRBD2. With V trimmed by 7 bases and J by 5 bases, 18 bases remained unmatched. CDR3 length: 17 amino acids. For the CDR3, the DNA is TGTGCCAGCAACTTTGGGGGGACTAGGCCCCTCGACGAGACCCAGTACTTC. Amino acid sequence: CASNFGGTRPLDETQYF.

Only a few counts were recorded for this clonotype. This chain uses TRBV7-2 with TRBJ1-4, with TRBD1 as a possible D gene (6 bases). The CDR3 sequence is 11 residues long. Germline CDR1 SGHTA, CDR2 FQGNSA. The V gene lost 10 bases and the J gene lost 8 bases, with 11 bases spanning the gap. In DNA form, the CDR3 reads TGTGCCACAGGGGATTTCGAAAAACTGTTTTTT. It translates to CATGDFEKLFF.

This clonotype was seen repeatedly, ten times or more. V usage is TRBV12-3 or TRBV12-4 and J usage is TRBJ1-2, with 9 positions matching TRBD1. The ends lost 7 bases at V and 2 bases at J; junction bases unmatched: 8. The CDR3 covers 15 residues. CDR3 protein: CASKDRGLMNYGYTF. CDR3 nucleotides: TGTGCCAGCAAGGACAGGGGCCTTATGAACTATGGCTACACCTTC.

This clonotype appeared many times. The J gene is TRBJ2-5, the V gene TRBV7-9; 10 bases line up with TRBD1. The CDR3 extends over 14 amino acids. In germline, CDR1 is SEHNR, CDR2 FQNEAQ (reference sequence). The J segment lost 4 bases and the V segment lost 7 bases, leaving 6 bases of the junction unmatched. CDR3 in amino acids: CASTEGTGAETQYF. CDR3 in DNA: TGTGCCAGCACCGAGGGGACAGGGGCAGAGACCCAGTACTTC.

At least ten counts were recorded for this clonotype. The chain couples TRBV10-3 to TRBJ2-6; 8 bases map to TRBD1. This CDR3 comprises 15 residues. Looked up from germline, CDR1 is ENHRY and CDR2 is SYGVKD. V dropped 5 bases and J dropped 2; count of bases not matched to a gene: 2. The chain's CDR3 is CAISSTGAGANVLTF. CDR3 bases: TGTGCCATCAGTTCGACAGGGGCTGGGGCCAACGTCCTGACTTTC.

In its sample, this clonotype was seen many times. The V and J genes are TRBV6-5 and TRBJ1-1; D perhaps matches TRBD1 (5 bases). Trimming left V 0 bases short and J 1 base short, with 9 bases between. CDR1 and CDR2 from the germline V gene are MNHEY and SVGAGI. CDR3 size: 15 residues. This CDR3 is CASSYSPGTNTEAFF. DNA of the CDR3: TGTGCCAGCAGTTACTCCCCGGGGACGAACACTGAAGCTTTCTTT.

This clonotype was found many times. This sequence joins TRBV18 and TRBJ2-5; D not certain. V dropped 2 bases and J dropped 5 bases, with 6 bases sitting between them. This CDR3 region has 12 residues. Germline-derived CDR1 and CDR2 are KGHSH and LQKENI. The CDR3 region is CASSPEDETQYF. Here the CDR3 DNA reads TGTGCCAGCTCACCAGAGGACGAGACCCAGTACTTC.

This clonotype was recorded many times. The genes are TRBV2 and TRBJ2-1; TRBD2 is a possible D gene (6 bases). CDR3 length equals 15 residues. With 3 bases removed from V and 0 bases from J, the gap between germline ends came to 9 bases. Looked up from germline, CDR1 is SNHLY and CDR2 is FYNNEI. The CDR3 DNA reads TGTGCCAGCAGTGAGGCGGGGAGCTCCTACAATGAGCAGTTCTTC. Translating it yields CASSEAGSSYNEQFF.